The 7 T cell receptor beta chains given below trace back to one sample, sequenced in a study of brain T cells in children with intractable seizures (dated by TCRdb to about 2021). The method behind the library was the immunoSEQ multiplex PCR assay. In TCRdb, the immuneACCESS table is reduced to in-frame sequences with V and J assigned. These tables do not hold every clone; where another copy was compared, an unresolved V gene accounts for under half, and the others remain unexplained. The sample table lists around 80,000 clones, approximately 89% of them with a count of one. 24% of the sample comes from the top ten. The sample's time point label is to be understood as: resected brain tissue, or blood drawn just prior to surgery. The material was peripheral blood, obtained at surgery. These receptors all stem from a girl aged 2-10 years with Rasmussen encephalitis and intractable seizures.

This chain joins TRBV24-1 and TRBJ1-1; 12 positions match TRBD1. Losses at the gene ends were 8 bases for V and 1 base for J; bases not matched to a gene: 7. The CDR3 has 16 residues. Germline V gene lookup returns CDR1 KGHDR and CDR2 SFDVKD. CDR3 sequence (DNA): TGTGCCACCAAGGGTGGGACAGGGGGCGAGAACACTGAAGCTTTCTTT. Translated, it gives CATKGGTGGENTEAFF.

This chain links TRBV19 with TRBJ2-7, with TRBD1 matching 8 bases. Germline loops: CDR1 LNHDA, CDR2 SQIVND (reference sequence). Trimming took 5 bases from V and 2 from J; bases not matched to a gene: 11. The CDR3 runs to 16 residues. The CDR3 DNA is TGTGCCAGTAGTCCCCATTTAGGGACAGGCACCTACGAGCAGTACTTC. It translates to CASSPHLGTGTYEQYF. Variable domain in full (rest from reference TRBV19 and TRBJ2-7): DGGITQSPKYLFRKEGQNVTLSCEQNLNHDAMYWYRQDPGQGLRLIYYSQIVNDFQKGDIAEGYSVSREKKESFPLTVTSAQKNPTAFYLCASSPHLGTGTYEQYFGPGTRLTVT.

As DNA, the CDR3 is TGTGCCAGCAGCCTAGGACTAGACCACTACGAGCAGTACTTC. It translates to CASSLGLDHYEQYF. The chain uses TRBV7-9 and TRBJ2-7; 7 positions agree with TRBD2. Looked up from germline, CDR1 is SEHNR and CDR2 is FQNEAQ (reference sequence). The CDR3 loop spans 14 amino acids. The V and J ends lost 5 bases and 3 bases, in that order; junction bases with no gene match: 7.

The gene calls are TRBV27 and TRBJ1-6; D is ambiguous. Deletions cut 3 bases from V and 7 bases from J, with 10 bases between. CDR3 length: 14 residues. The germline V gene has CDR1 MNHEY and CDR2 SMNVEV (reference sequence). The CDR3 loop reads CASSFGGFNSPLHF. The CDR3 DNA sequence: TGTGCCAGCAGTTTTGGTGGGTTCAATTCACCCCTCCACTTT.

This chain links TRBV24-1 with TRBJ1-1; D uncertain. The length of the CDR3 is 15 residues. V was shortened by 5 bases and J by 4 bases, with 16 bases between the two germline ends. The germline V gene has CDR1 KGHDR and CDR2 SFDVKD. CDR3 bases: TGTGCCACCAGTGGTGGAAAGGGCGAAGTCACTGAAGCTTTCTTT. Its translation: CATSGGKGEVTEAFF.

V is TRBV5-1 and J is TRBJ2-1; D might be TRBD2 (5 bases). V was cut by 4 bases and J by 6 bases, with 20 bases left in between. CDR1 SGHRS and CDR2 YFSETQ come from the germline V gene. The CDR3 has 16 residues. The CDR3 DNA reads TGCGCCAGCAGCGTGGAGCGGCCTAGATATGTCAATGAGCAGTTCTTC. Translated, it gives CASSVERPRYVNEQFF.

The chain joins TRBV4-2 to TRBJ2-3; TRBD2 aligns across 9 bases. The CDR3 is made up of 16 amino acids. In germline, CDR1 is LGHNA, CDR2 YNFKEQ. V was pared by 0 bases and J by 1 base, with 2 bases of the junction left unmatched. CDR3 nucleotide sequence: TGTGCCAGCAGCCAAGATCGACTAGCGGGCACAGATACGCAGTATTTT. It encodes CASSQDRLAGTDTQYF.